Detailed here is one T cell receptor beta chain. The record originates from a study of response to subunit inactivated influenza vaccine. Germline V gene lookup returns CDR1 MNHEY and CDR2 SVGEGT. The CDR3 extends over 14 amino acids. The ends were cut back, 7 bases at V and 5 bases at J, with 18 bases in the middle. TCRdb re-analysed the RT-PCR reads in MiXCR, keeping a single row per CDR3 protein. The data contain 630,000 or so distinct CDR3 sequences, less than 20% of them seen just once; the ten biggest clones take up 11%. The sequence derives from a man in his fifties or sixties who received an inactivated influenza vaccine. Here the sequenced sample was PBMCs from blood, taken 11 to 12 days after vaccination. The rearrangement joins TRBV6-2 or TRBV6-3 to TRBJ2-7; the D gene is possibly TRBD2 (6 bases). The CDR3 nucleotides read TGTGCCAGCAAGGGGCGGGGAGAGGTAAACGAGCAGTACTTC. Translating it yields CASKGRGEVNEQYF.